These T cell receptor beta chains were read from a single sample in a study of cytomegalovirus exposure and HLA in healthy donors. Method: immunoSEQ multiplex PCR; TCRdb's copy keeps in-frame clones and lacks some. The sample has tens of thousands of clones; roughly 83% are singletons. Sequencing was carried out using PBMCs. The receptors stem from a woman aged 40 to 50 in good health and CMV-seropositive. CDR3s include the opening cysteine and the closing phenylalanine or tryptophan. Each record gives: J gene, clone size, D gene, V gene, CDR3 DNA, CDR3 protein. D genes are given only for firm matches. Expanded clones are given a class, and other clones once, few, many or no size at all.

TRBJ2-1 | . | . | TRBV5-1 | TGCGCCAGCAGCTTGGGCCAGGGGAATGAGGATGAGCAGTTCTTC | CASSLGQGNEDEQFF
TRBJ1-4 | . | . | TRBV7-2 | TGTGCCAGCAGCTTAGCGGCAGGGCCTAATGAAAAACTGTTTTTT | CASSLAAGPNEKLFF
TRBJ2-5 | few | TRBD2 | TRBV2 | TGTGCCAGCAGTGTGGGAGGGACTCGCCGAGAGACCCAGTACTTC | CASSVGGTRRETQYF
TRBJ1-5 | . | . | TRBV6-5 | TGTGCCAGCAGCCCTACCCGGGCATCAGGGTGGCCCCAGCATTTT | CASSPTRASGWPQHF
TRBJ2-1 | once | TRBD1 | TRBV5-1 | TGCGCCAGCAGCTCGGGGGGACAGGGCTATGAGCAGTTCTTC | CASSSGGQGYEQFF
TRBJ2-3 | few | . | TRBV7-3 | TGTGCCAGCAGCTTAACGGGGCTCGCAACAGATACGCAGTATTTT | CASSLTGLATDTQYF
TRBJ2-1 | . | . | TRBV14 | TGTGCCAGCAGCCAAGGGGGCGGCATTAGACAGTTCTTC | CASSQGGGIRQFF
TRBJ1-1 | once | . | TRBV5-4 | TGTGCCAGCAGCTTTCCCCCGTCGGGGATGAACACTGAAGCTTTCTTT | CASSFPPSGMNTEAFF
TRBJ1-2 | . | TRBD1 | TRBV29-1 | TGCAGCGCACAGGGGACCTATGGCTACACCTTC | CSAQGTYGYTF
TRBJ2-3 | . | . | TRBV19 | TGTGCCAGTACCCTAAGCGCTAGCACAGATACGCAGTATTTT | CASTLSASTDTQYF
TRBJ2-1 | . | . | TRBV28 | TGTGCCAGCACCTTGAGGGATAGGAGGGCAAATGAGCAGTTCTTC | CASTLRDRRANEQFF
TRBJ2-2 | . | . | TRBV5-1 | TGCGCCAGCAGCTTGACGGGATTGAACACCGGGGAGCTGTTTTTT | CASSLTGLNTGELFF
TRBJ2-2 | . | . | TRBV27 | TGTGCCAGCAGTCCTCTCTGGGCAGGCCTAAACACCGGGGAGCTGTTTTTT | CASSPLWAGLNTGELFF
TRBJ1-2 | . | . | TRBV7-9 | TGTGCCAGCAGCTCCCCCCTGGCAGGGAACTATGGCTACACCTTC | CASSSPLAGNYGYTF
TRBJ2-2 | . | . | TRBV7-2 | TGTGCCAGCAGCTTAAAACTAACCGGGGAGCTGTTTTTT | CASSLKLTGELFF
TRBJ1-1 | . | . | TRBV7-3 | TGTGCCAGCAGCCTCCCAGGGAACACTGAAGCTTTCTTT | CASSLPGNTEAFF